This T cell receptor (beta chain) came from a study of cytomegalovirus exposure and HLA in healthy donors. Germline V gene data show CDR1 as SGHDN and CDR2 as FVKESK. The CDR3 is 15 amino acids. With 2 bases removed from V and 5 bases from J, the gap between germline ends came to 15 bases. Donors were drawn from the approximately 120-subject validation cohort, separate from the approximately 620-subject first cohort. A word on this clone: What it recognizes is unknown.

Clones were read by immunoSEQ multiplex PCR, and TCRdb kept only the in-frame ones, dropping some. The repertoire holds tens of thousands of clones, 75% to 95% seen once, with more than 2.5% in the top ten. Overall study findings and caveats: Subsequent analysis of the approximately 130 validation repertoires found a tendency for first-cohort TCR clusters to co-occur. Many donors shared some public TCRs, even though most TCR sequences were rare. The study designated 150 or so TCR beta chains cytomegalovirus-associated.

The specimen sequenced was PBMCs. The clonotype originates from a man younger than 35 in good health and CMV-seronegative. The V and J genes are TRBV14 and TRBJ1-2; a possible D gene is TRBD1 (6 bases). CDR3 DNA sequence: TGTGCCAGCAGCCAATCAAACCAGGGGCTATATGGCTACACCTTC. As protein: CASSQSNQGLYGYTF.